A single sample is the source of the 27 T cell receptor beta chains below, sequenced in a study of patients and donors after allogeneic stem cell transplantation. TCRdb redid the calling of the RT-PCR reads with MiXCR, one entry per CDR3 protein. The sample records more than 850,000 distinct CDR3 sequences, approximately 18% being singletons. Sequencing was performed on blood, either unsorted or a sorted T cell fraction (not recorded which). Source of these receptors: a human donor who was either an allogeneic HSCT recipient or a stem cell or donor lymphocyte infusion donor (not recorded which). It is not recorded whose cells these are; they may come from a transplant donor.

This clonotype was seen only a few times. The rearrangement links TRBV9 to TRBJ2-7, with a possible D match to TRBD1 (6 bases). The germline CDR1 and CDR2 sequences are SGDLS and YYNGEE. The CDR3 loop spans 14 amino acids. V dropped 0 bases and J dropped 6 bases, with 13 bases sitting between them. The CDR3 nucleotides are TGTGCCAGCAGCGTAGCACAGGGAACTAGCGAGCAGTACTTC. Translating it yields CASSVAQGTSEQYF.

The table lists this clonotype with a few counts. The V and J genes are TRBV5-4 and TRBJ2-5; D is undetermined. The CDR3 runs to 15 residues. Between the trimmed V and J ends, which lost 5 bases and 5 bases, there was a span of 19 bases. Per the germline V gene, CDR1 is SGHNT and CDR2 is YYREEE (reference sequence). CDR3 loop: CASRVSRSPPETQYF. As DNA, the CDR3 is TGTGCCAGCAGAGTTTCCAGGAGCCCTCCGGAGACCCAGTACTTC.

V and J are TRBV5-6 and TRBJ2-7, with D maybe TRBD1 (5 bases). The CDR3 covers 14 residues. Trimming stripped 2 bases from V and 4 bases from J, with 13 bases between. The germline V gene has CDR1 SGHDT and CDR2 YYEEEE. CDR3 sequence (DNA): TGTGCCAGCAGCTTTGGCAGGGTAAGATACGAGCAGTACTTC. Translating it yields CASSFGRVRYEQYF.

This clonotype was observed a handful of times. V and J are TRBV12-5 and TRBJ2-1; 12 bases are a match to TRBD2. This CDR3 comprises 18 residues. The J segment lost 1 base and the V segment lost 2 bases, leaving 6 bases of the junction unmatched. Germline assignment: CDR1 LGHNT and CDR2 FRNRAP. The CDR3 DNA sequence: TGTGCTAGTGGTTTGCCGCGACTAGCGGGAGTATCCTACAATGAGCAGTTCTTC. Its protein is CASGLPRLAGVSYNEQFF.

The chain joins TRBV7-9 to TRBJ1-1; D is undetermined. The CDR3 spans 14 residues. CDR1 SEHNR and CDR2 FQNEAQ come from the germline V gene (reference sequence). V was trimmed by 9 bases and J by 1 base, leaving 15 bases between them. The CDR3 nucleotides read TGTGCCAGTAGGGCAGACCGGACGAACACTGAAGCTTTCTTT. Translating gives CASRADRTNTEAFF.

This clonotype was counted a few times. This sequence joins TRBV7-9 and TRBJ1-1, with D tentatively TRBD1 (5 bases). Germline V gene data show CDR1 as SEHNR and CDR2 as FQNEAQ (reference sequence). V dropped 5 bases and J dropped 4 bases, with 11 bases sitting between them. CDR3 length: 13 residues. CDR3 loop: CASSAGEGTEAFF. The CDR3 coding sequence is TGTGCCAGCAGCGCGGGGGAGGGCACTGAAGCTTTCTTT.

Here the CDR3 reads CAWSRLDRVWYEQYF. The CDR3 DNA follows: TGTGCCTGGAGTCGTCTGGACAGGGTTTGGTACGAGCAGTACTTC. The rearrangement uses TRBV30 and TRBJ2-7; 8 nucleotides agree with TRBD1. Trimming at V came to 2 bases and at J to 4 bases, leaving 10 bases not matched to a gene. CDR3 length: 15 residues. The germline gives CDR1 GTSNPN, CDR2 SVGIG (reference sequence).

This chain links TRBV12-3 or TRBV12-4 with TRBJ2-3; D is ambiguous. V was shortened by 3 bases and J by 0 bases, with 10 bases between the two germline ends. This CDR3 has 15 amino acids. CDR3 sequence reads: CASSFLRLSTDTQYF. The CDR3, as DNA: TGTGCCAGCAGTTTCTTGAGACTTAGCACAGATACGCAGTATTTT.

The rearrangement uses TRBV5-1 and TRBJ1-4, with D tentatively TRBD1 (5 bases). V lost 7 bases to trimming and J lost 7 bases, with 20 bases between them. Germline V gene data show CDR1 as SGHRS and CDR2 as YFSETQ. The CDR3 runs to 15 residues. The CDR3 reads CASSPRGSRSEKLFF. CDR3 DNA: TGCGCCAGCTCCCCCCGGGGCTCCCGATCTGAAAAACTGTTTTTT.

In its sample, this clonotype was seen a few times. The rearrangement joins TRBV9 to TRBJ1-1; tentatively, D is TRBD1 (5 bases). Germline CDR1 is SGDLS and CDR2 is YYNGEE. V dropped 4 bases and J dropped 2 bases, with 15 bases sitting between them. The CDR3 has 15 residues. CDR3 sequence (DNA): TGTGCCAGCAGCCCAGAGGGGAGAACTAACACTGAAGCTTTCTTT. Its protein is CASSPEGRTNTEAFF.

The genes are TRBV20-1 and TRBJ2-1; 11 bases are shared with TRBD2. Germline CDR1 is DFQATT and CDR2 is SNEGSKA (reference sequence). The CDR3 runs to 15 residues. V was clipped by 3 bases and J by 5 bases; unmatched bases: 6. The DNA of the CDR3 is TGCAGTGCTAGGTCCCCTAGCGGGGGGAACAATGAGCAGTTCTTC. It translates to CSARSPSGGNNEQFF.

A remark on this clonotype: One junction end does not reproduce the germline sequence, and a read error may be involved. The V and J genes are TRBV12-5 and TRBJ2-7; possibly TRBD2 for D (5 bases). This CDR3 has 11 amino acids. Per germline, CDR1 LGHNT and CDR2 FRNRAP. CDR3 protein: CTSGLGYEQYF. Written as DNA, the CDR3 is TGTACTAGTGGTTTGGGCTACGAGCAGTACTTC. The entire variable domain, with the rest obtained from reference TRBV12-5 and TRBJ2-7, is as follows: DARVTQTPRHKVTEMGQEVTMRCQPILGHNTVFWYRQTMMQGLELLAYFRNRAPLDDSGMPKDRFSAEMPDATLATLKIQPSEPRDSAVYFCTSGLGYEQYFGPGTRLTVT.

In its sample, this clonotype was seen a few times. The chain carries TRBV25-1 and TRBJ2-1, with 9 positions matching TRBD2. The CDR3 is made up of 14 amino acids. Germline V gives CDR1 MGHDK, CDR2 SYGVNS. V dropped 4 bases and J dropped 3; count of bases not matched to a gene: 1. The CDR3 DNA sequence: TGTGCCAGCAGTGGAGCGGGGGGCTACAATGAGCAGTTCTTC. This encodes CASSGAGGYNEQFF.

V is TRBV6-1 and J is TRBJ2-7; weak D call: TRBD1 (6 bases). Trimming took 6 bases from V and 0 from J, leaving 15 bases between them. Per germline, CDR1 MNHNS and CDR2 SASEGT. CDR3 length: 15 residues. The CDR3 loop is CASSRTGTPSYEQYF. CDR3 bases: TGTGCCAGCAGCCGGACCGGGACACCCTCCTACGAGCAGTACTTC.

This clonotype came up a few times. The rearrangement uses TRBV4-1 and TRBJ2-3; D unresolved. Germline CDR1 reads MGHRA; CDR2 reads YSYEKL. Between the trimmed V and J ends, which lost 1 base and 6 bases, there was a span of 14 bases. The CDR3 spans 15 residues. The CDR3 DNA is TGCGCCAGCAGCCAAGTTCCCCGTCCGACGGATACGCAGTATTTT. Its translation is CASSQVPRPTDTQYF.

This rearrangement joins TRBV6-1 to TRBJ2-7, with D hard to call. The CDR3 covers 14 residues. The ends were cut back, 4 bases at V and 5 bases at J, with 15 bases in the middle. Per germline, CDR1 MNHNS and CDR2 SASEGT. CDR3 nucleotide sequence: TGTGCCAGCAGTGTCCTTTCGTGGTTTGACGAGCAGTACTTC. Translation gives CASSVLSWFDEQYF.

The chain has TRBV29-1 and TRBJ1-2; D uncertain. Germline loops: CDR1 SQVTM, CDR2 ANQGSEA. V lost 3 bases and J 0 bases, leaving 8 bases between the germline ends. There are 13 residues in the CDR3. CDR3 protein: CSVDRTANYGYTF. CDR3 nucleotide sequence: TGCAGCGTTGATAGGACGGCTAACTATGGCTACACCTTC.

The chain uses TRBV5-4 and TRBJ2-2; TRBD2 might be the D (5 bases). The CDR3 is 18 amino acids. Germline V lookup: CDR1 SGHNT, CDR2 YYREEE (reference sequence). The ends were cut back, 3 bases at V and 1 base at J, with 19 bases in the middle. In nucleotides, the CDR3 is TGTGCCAGCAGCTGGGGAATTATCGGCCGGGGGAACACCGGGGAGCTGTTTTTT. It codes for CASSWGIIGRGNTGELFF.

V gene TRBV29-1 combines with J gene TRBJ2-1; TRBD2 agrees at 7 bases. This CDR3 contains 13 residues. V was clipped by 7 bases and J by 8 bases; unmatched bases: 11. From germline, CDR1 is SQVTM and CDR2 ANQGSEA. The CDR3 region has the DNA TGCAGCGGGGAATCAGGACTAGTTGATGAGCAGTTCTTC. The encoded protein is CSGESGLVDEQFF.

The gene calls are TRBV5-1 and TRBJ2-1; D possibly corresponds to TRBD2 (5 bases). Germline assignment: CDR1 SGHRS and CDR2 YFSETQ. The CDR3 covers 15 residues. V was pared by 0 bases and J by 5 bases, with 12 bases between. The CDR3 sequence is CASSLGATRDNEQFF. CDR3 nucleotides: TGCGCCAGCAGCTTGGGGGCCACGAGGGACAATGAGCAGTTCTTC. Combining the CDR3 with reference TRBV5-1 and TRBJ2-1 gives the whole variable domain KAGVTQTPRYLIKTRGQQVTLSCSPISGHRSVSWYQQTPGQGLQFLFEYFSETQRNKGNFPGRFSGRQFSNSRSEMNVSTLELGDSALYLCASSLGATRDNEQFFGPGTRLTVL.

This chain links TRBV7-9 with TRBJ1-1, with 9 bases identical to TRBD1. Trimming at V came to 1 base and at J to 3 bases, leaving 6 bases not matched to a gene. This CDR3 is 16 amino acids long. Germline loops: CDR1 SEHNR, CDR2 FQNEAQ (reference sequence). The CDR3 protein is CASSLVGTGSDTEAFF. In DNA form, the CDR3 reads TGTGCCAGCAGCTTAGTCGGGACAGGGTCAGACACTGAAGCTTTCTTT.

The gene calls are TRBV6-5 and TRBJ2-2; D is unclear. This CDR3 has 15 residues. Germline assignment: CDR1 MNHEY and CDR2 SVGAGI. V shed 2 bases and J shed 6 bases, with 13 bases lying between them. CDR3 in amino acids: CASSYVGSGAGELFF. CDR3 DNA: TGTGCCAGCAGTTACGTGGGATCTGGCGCCGGGGAGCTGTTTTTT.

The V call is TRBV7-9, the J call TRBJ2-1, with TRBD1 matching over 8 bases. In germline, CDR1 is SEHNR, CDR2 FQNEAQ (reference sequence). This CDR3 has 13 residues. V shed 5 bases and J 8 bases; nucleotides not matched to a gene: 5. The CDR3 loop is CASSLDREYEQFF. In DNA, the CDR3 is TGTGCCAGCAGCCTGGACAGGGAATATGAGCAGTTCTTC.

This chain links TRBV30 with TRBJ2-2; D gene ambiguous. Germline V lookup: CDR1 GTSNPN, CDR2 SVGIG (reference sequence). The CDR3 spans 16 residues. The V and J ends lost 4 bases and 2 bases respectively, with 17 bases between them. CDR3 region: CAWMVYAAPNTGELFF. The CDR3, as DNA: TGTGCCTGGATGGTCTACGCGGCTCCAAACACCGGGGAGCTGTTTTTT.

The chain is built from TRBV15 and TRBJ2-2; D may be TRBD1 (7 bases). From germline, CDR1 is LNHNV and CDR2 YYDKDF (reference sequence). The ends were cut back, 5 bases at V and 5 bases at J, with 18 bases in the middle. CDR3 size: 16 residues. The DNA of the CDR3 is TGTGCCACCAGCGCCTTTGGCAGGGGGGTAACCGGGGAGCTGTTTTTT. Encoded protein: CATSAFGRGVTGELFF.

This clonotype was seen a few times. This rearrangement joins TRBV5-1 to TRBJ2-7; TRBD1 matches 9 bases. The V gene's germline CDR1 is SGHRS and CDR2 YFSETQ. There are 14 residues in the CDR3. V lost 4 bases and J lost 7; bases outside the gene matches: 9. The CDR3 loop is CASSQGQGHREQYF. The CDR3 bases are TGCGCCAGCAGCCAGGGACAGGGCCATAGGGAGCAGTACTTC. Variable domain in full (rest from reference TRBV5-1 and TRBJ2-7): KAGVTQTPRYLIKTRGQQVTLSCSPISGHRSVSWYQQTPGQGLQFLFEYFSETQRNKGNFPGRFSGRQFSNSRSEMNVSTLELGDSALYLCASSQGQGHREQYFGPGTRLTVT.

The CDR3 reads CASSLAQGTSYTF. Here the CDR3 DNA reads TGCGCCAGCAGCTTGGCACAAGGTACAAGCTACACCTTC. J is TRBJ1-2 and V is TRBV5-1; D gene uncertain. Trimming removed 0 bases from V and 9 bases from J, with 12 bases in between. Germline lookup yields CDR1 SGHRS and CDR2 YFSETQ. The CDR3 covers 13 residues.